The 3 T cell receptor beta chains presented below share a single source sample, sequenced in a study of immune characterization of retroperitoneal liposarcoma. MiXCR was run by TCRdb on the PCR reads, yielding one entry per CDR3 protein. The data contain some 2,200 distinct CDR3 sequences, 35% to 45% of them seen just once; the ten biggest clones take up about 38%. The sample was tumor tissue. All receptors derive from a male donor with retroperitoneal liposarcoma.

The chain is built from TRBV7-3 and TRBJ2-3; TRBD2 agrees at 7 bases. J gave up 1 base and V 5 bases, and 3 bases lay outside the gene matches. Germline CDR1 reads SGHTA; CDR2 reads FQGTGA. The CDR3 sequence is 14 residues long. In DNA, the CDR3 is TGTGCCAGCAGCCGGGGGAGGGGCACAGATACGCAGTATTTT. It yields the protein CASSRGRGTDTQYF.

A few counts support this clonotype. The V and J genes are TRBV6-1 and TRBJ2-1; 8 bases map to TRBD2. CDR3 length: 13 amino acids. The germline V gene encodes CDR1 MNHNS and CDR2 SASEGT. V shed 5 bases, J shed 6 bases, and the junction held 3 bases outside the gene matches. CDR3 residues: CASSPGLVNEQFF. The CDR3 DNA sequence: TGTGCCAGCAGTCCGGGACTAGTCAATGAGCAGTTCTTC.

The gene calls are TRBV7-2 and TRBJ2-1, with TRBD1 as a possible D gene (6 bases). V was shortened by 2 bases and J by 10 bases, with 15 bases between the two germline ends. There are 14 residues in the CDR3. CDR1 is SGHTA and CDR2 is FQGNSA in the germline V gene. The CDR3 DNA is TGTGCCAGCAGCTTAAGGACAGTCTCCTACGAGCAGTTCTTC. Its protein is CASSLRTVSYEQFF.